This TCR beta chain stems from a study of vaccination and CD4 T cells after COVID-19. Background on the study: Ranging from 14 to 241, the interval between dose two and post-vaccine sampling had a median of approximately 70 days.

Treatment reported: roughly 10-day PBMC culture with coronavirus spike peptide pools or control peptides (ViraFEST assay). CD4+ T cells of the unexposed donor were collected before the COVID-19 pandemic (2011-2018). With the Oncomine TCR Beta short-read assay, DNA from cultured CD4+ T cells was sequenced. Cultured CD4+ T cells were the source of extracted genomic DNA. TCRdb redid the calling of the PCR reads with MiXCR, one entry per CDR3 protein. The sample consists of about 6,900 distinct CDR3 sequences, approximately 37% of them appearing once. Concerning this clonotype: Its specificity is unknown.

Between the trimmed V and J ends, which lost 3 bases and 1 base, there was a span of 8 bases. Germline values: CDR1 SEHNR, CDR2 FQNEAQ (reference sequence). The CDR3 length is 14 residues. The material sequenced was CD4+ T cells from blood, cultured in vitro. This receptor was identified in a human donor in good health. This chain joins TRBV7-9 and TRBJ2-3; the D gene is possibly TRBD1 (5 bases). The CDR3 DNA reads TGTGCCAGCAGCTTCCTGACAGGCACAGATACGCAGTATTTT. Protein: CASSFLTGTDTQYF.